The 12 T cell receptor beta chains reported below all come from one sample, sequenced in a study of cytomegalovirus exposure and HLA in healthy donors. PCR employed 60 Vbeta and 13 Jbeta primers. The protocol was immunoSEQ multiplex PCR, while the TCRdb copy is restricted to in-frame clones and leaves out a portion. The sample records over 150,000 clones, approximately 80% being singletons. Input material: PBMCs. These receptors originate from a male donor in good health and CMV-seropositive.

As DNA, the CDR3 is TGCGCCAGCATGGGCCCGTTCACAGATACGCAGTATTTT. Its protein product is CASMGPFTDTQYF. V and J are TRBV10-1 and TRBJ2-3; no reliable D call. Germline V CDR1 and CDR2: WNHNN, SYGVQD (reference sequence). V lost 7 bases and J 2 bases, leaving 10 bases between the germline ends. There are 13 residues in the CDR3.

The rearrangement links TRBV4-1 to TRBJ2-1; D possibly corresponds to TRBD1 (5 bases). Trimming took 3 bases from V and 2 from J, leaving 17 bases between them. The germline CDR1 and CDR2 sequences are MGHRA and YSYEKL. CDR3 length: 17 residues. The DNA of the CDR3 is TGCGCCAGCAGCCAGGTAAAAGCAGGGATCCCCTACAATGAGCAGTTCTTC. Translated, it gives CASSQVKAGIPYNEQFF.

The table lists this clone with a count of one. This chain links TRBV7-2 with TRBJ1-3; weak D call: TRBD1 (6 bases). CDR3 length: 16 amino acids. Per germline, CDR1 SGHTA and CDR2 FQGNSA. V dropped 4 bases and J dropped 4 bases, with 17 bases sitting between them. The CDR3 DNA is TGTGCCAGCAGCTACGGAGTCCAGGGGTTGGGAAACACCATATATTTT. Protein product: CASSYGVQGLGNTIYF.

The rearrangement links TRBV7-2 to TRBJ1-5; D is uncertain. V dropped 1 base and J dropped 6 bases, with 16 bases sitting between them. The CDR3 sequence is 16 residues long. Germline CDR1 SGHTA, CDR2 FQGNSA. CDR3 region: CASSLEVGRAGQPQHF. The DNA of the CDR3 is TGTGCCAGCAGCTTAGAAGTAGGGAGGGCCGGTCAGCCCCAGCATTTT.

This clone has a single count. V gene TRBV6-5 combines with J gene TRBJ2-7; 7 bases agree with TRBD1. Trimming removed 8 bases from V and 2 bases from J; junction bases left unmatched: 9. This CDR3 contains 14 residues. Per the germline V gene, CDR1 is MNHEY and CDR2 is SVGAGI. The CDR3 DNA follows: TGTGCCAGCTCCGGGACAGAATATCCCTACGAGCAGTACTTC. It yields the protein CASSGTEYPYEQYF.

The chain employs TRBV5-1 and TRBJ2-7; TRBD1 agrees at 7 bases. Germline CDR1 and CDR2: SGHRS and YFSETQ. The length of the CDR3 is 13 residues. J gave up 4 bases and V 1 base, and 2 bases lay outside the gene matches. The CDR3 loop reads CASSLLTGYEQYF. CDR3 DNA: TGCGCCAGCAGCTTGCTGACAGGGTACGAGCAGTACTTC. Full variable domain (rest looked up from reference TRBV5-1 and TRBJ2-7): KAGVTQTPRYLIKTRGQQVTLSCSPISGHRSVSWYQQTPGQGLQFLFEYFSETQRNKGNFPGRFSGRQFSNSRSEMNVSTLELGDSALYLCASSLLTGYEQYFGPGTRLTVT.

The chain has TRBV7-2 and TRBJ2-3; D is ambiguous. Trimming stripped 7 bases from V and 0 bases from J, with 11 bases between. Germline-derived CDR1 and CDR2 are SGHTA and FQGNSA. This CDR3 has 14 residues. The CDR3 is CASTETASTDTQYF. CDR3 DNA: TGTGCCAGCACTGAGACTGCTAGCACAGATACGCAGTATTTT.

In its sample, this clone was seen a few times. The genes are TRBV4-1 and TRBJ1-1; 11 bases map to TRBD1. CDR3 size: 17 residues. Germline CDR1 reads MGHRA; CDR2 reads YSYEKL. V lost 0 bases to trimming and J lost 5 bases; unmatched junction nucleotides: 8. The CDR3 spells CASSQDAGQGVETEAFF. CDR3 coding DNA: TGCGCCAGCAGCCAAGATGCGGGACAGGGGGTAGAAACTGAAGCTTTCTTT.

The chain combines TRBV28 with TRBJ2-7; a weak D match, TRBD2 (6 bases). V lost 6 bases and J 1 base, leaving 19 bases between the germline ends. The CDR3 runs 16 residues. Per germline, CDR1 MDHEN and CDR2 SYDVKM. The CDR3 loop reads CASSEPGRTPSYEQYF. The CDR3 bases are TGTGCCAGCAGCGAGCCTGGGAGGACCCCATCCTACGAGCAGTACTTC.

As regards this clone: Within the sample, other DNA sequences also encode this same CDR3. The chain recombines TRBV19 with TRBJ2-1, with D maybe TRBD2 (6 bases). There are 14 residues in the CDR3. Trimming removed 3 bases at V and 4 bases at J, with 10 bases between. Looked up from germline, CDR1 is LNHDA and CDR2 is SQIVND (reference sequence). The CDR3 sequence is CASSIGGDYNEQFF. CDR3 bases: TGTGCCAGTAGTATTGGCGGGGATTACAATGAGCAGTTCTTC.

This chain uses TRBV5-1 with TRBJ1-1; D is unresolved. The CDR3 has 15 residues. V lost 4 bases and J lost 5, with 18 bases in between. Per the germline V gene, CDR1 is SGHRS and CDR2 is YFSETQ. The CDR3 protein is CASSAQGYSGTEAFF. Written as DNA, the CDR3 is TGCGCCAGCAGCGCACAAGGATACTCCGGGACTGAAGCTTTCTTT.

The DNA of the CDR3 is TGTGCCAGCAGTTTCGCCGGGACAGGGTATACCGAGCAGTACTTC. Protein: CASSFAGTGYTEQYF. V and J are TRBV28 and TRBJ2-7; TRBD1 matches at 9 bases. J gave up 6 bases and V 3 bases, and 9 bases lay outside the gene matches. The CDR3 is 15 residues long. CDR1 and CDR2 (germline): MDHEN, SYDVKM. Full variable domain (missing parts from reference TRBV28 and TRBJ2-7): DVKVTQSSRYLVKRTGEKVFLECVQDMDHENMFWYRQDPGLGLRLIYFSYDVKMKEKGDIPEGYSVSREKKERFSLILESASTNQTSMYLCASSFAGTGYTEQYFGPGTRLTVT.